This is a list of T cell receptor beta chains from one sample in a study of CD8 T cells in ankylosing spondylitis. A single record per CDR3 protein comes from TCRdb applying MiXCR to the 5' RACE reads. This table holds 200,000 to 250,000 distinct CDR3 sequences, about 10% found once. What was sequenced was blood, either unsorted or a sorted T cell fraction (not recorded which). These receptors all stem from a male donor with ankylosing spondylitis or in good health (not recorded which). Each CDR3 is given with its conserved first and last residue.

V gene	J gene	CDR3 protein
TRBV11-2	TRBJ2-1	CASSLGGDGNEQFF
TRBV15	TRBJ2-7	CATSRTGANYEQYF
TRBV5-1	TRBJ2-7	CASSLDRRSYEQYF
TRBV6-1	TRBJ1-1	CASRRTGGDSEAFF
TRBV7-2	TRBJ2-3	CASSPGGYGNADTQYF
TRBV29-1	TRBJ2-7	CSVIPSSGYSYEQYF
TRBV7-9	TRBJ1-5	CASSLVSGTDSNQPQHF
TRBV6-6	TRBJ1-1	CAGQGRRNTEAFF
TRBV5-1	TRBJ2-2	CASRKDGNTGELFF
TRBV7-3	TRBJ2-7	CASSLTGTETYEQYF
TRBV20-1	TRBJ2-7	CSAFAITGPVYEQYF
TRBV5-1	TRBJ2-5	CASSLPGQQETQYF
TRBV4-2	TRBJ2-5	CASSQEAPGSQETQYF
TRBV20-1	TRBJ2-5	CCARDVGPGGIQETQYF
TRBV6-5	TRBJ1-2	CASSYLGKGYGYTF
TRBV18	TRBJ1-5	CASSPGSGTNQPQHF
TRBV20-1	TRBJ2-7	CSSRRASGGTFSYEQYF
TRBV6-1	TRBJ2-5	CASSARDYQETQYF
TRBV20-1	TRBJ2-3	CSARQSGILTDTQYF
TRBV9	TRBJ1-2	CASSQGYYNGYTF
TRBV6-5	TRBJ1-2	CASSYWDRDGYPF
TRBV7-3	TRBJ2-7	CASSSGPRGSYEQYF
TRBV2	TRBJ2-1	CASSGTSGKIVEQFF
TRBV5-1	TRBJ2-5	CASSLEPTGGKETQYF
TRBV7-2	TRBJ2-3	CASSSSGGVKGDTQYF
TRBV5-5	TRBJ2-5	CASSLVDSRETQYF
TRBV29-1	TRBJ1-5	CSFPSQPQHF